These 13 T cell receptor beta chains originate from one sample sequenced in a study of shared clonotypes between healthy human individuals. Libraries were prepared by immunoSEQ multiplex PCR; TCRdb keeps only in-frame clonotypes and omits some of them. This sample carries 2 million to 3 million clones, approximately 90% of them seen once, and the ten largest clones take more than 0.12%. The sequenced sample was naive CD4+ T cells sorted from blood. Documented subset: CD45RA+ positively selected. The origin of the receptors is a man aged 18-30 years in good health.

Comments on this clone: Other DNA variants within this sample encode the same CDR3. The chain combines TRBV9 with TRBJ1-1; D may be TRBD1 (5 bases). Germline CDR1 is SGDLS and CDR2 is YYNGEE. The CDR3 extends over 13 amino acids. V was shortened by 1 base and J by 2 bases, with 6 bases between the two germline ends. CDR3 DNA sequence: TGTGCCAGCAGCGTACAGGGAAACACTGAAGCTTTCTTT. Translation: CASSVQGNTEAFF.

The V call is TRBV5-6, the J call TRBJ2-5; the D is unclear. V lost 1 base, J lost 4 bases, and 8 bases lay in between. The germline gives CDR1 SGHDT, CDR2 YYEEEE. This CDR3 is 13 amino acids long. This CDR3 is CASSLPAGETQYF. In DNA form, the CDR3 reads TGTGCCAGCAGCTTGCCAGCAGGAGAGACCCAGTACTTC.

This chain joins TRBV12-5 and TRBJ2-2; D is possibly TRBD2 (6 bases). This CDR3 comprises 15 residues. Looked up from germline, CDR1 is LGHNT and CDR2 is FRNRAP. The V gene lost 3 bases and the J gene lost 0 bases, with 8 bases spanning the gap. The CDR3 sequence is CASGLGLPNTGELFF. The CDR3 DNA reads TGTGCTAGTGGTTTAGGACTACCGAACACCGGGGAGCTGTTTTTT.

This sequence joins TRBV6-1 and TRBJ2-1; D is unresolved. The CDR3 extends over 14 amino acids. V gave up 4 bases and J gave up 0 bases, with 7 bases separating them. CDR1 is MNHNS, CDR2 SASEGT, per germline. This CDR3 reads CASSASVSYNEQFF. CDR3 sequence (DNA): TGTGCCAGCAGTGCCAGCGTCTCCTACAATGAGCAGTTCTTC.

This chain joins TRBV10-1 and TRBJ2-7; D remains ambiguous. V lost 3 bases and J lost 9, with 12 bases in between. The CDR3 loop spans 12 amino acids. CDR1 and CDR2 from the germline V gene are WNHNN and SYGVQD (reference sequence). The CDR3 region is CASSDDPLGQYF. The DNA of the CDR3 is TGCGCCAGCAGTGATGATCCATTGGGGCAGTACTTC.

The chain couples TRBV5-1 to TRBJ2-3; TRBD2 might be the D (6 bases). Trimming pared 2 bases from V and 0 bases from J, leaving 13 bases between. The CDR3 covers 16 residues. Germline lookup yields CDR1 SGHRS and CDR2 YFSETQ. The CDR3 sequence is CASSFTGVSSTDTQYF. The CDR3 nucleotides read TGCGCCAGCAGCTTTACGGGGGTATCTAGCACAGATACGCAGTATTTT.

The rearrangement links TRBV27 to TRBJ2-5; TRBD1 matches at 9 bases. The J call may be wrong; the DNA end is better matched by TRBJ2-7. Germline CDR1 and CDR2: MNHEY and SMNVEV (reference sequence). The CDR3 consists of 15 residues. This chain's CDR3 is CASSFQGQGVHEQYF. DNA for the CDR3: TGTGCCAGCAGTTTCCAGGGACAGGGTGTCCACGAGCAGTACTTC.

V is TRBV5-1 and J is TRBJ1-4, with D possibly being TRBD1 (5 bases). Per the germline V gene, CDR1 is SGHRS and CDR2 is YFSETQ. Trimming shortened V by 0 bases and J by 8 bases, and 14 bases separated the two germline ends. The CDR3 extends over 15 amino acids. CDR3 bases: TGCGCCAGCAGCTTGGTAGGGCAGGAGGGGGAAAAACTGTTTTTT. Amino acid sequence: CASSLVGQEGEKLFF.

This clone was seen a handful of times. The chain has TRBV18 and TRBJ1-5, with D tentatively TRBD1 (6 bases). Trimming shortened V by 8 bases and J by 4 bases, and 12 bases separated the two germline ends. This CDR3 region has 13 residues. CDR1 and CDR2 from the germline V gene are KGHSH and LQKENI. The CDR3 region has the DNA TGTGCCAGCGCGACCGACAGGAATCAGCCCCAGCATTTT. Residues: CASATDRNQPQHF.

This chain links TRBV28 with TRBJ2-1; 13 positions match TRBD2. Trimming cost V 6 bases and J 10 bases; bases outside gene matches: 9. The CDR3 is 15 residues long. Germline values: CDR1 MDHEN, CDR2 SYDVKM. As DNA, the CDR3 is TGTGCCAGCAGACCCGGACTAGCGGGGGCCGGGGAGCAGTTCTTC. It encodes CASRPGLAGAGEQFF. Supplemented by reference TRBV28 and TRBJ2-1, the full variable domain reads DVKVTQSSRYLVKRTGEKVFLECVQDMDHENMFWYRQDPGLGLRLIYFSYDVKMKEKGDIPEGYSVSREKKERFSLILESASTNQTSMYLCASRPGLAGAGEQFFGPGTRLTVL.

The CDR3 DNA follows: TGTGCCAGCAGCCTACTAAAGCCCGGGACAGCAAACTCTGGGGCCAACGTCCTGACTTTC. Amino acids: CASSLLKPGTANSGANVLTF. The genes are TRBV7-3 and TRBJ2-6; 7 bases align to TRBD1. V was pared by 5 bases and J by 0 bases, with 16 bases of the junction left unmatched. Germline loops: CDR1 SGHTA, CDR2 FQGTGA. The CDR3 spans 20 residues.

The chain has TRBV7-8 and TRBJ2-1; D is uncertain. The V end lost 3 bases, the J end lost 10 bases, and 10 bases lay between the germline ends. The CDR3 runs 12 residues. From germline, CDR1 is SGHVS and CDR2 FQNEAQ. CDR3 amino acids: CASSFSLMEQFF. CDR3 DNA: TGTGCCAGCAGCTTTTCCCTAATGGAGCAGTTCTTC.

V is TRBV28 and J is TRBJ2-3; maybe TRBD1 (6 bases). This CDR3 contains 14 residues. The V end lost 5 bases, the J end lost 0 bases, and 9 bases lay between the germline ends. The germline V gene has CDR1 MDHEN and CDR2 SYDVKM. CDR3 region: CASSPTGSTDTQYF. The CDR3 DNA reads TGTGCCAGCAGTCCAACAGGGAGCACAGATACGCAGTATTTT.